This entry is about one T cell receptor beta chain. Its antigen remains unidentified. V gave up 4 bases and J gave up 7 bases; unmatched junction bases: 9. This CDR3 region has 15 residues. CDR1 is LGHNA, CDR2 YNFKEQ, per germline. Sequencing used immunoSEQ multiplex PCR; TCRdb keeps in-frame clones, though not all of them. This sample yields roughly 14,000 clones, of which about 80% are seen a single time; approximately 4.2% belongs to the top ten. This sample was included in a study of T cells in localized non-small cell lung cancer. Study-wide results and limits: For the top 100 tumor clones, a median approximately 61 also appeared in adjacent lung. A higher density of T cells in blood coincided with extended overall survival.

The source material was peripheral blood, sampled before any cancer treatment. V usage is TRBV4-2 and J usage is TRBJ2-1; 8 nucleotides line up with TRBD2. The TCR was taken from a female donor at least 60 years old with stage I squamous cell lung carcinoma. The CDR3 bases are TGTGCCAGCAGCCTCCGAGCGGGGGCCCTAAATGAGCAGTTCTTC. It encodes CASSLRAGALNEQFF.